This passage covers 22 T cell receptor beta chains from one sample sequenced in a study of OX40 agonist ivuxolimab in advanced cancers. This table comes from immunoSEQ multiplex PCR, and its TCRdb copy is limited to in-frame clones, with some not included. The table records about 9,500 clones, about 66% of them present only once. The specimen was CD4+ or CD8+ T cells sorted from blood, collected in a trial of the OX40 agonist ivuxolimab. Every receptor here comes from an adult with an advanced solid tumor such as melanoma, head and neck, liver or kidney cancer.

The rearrangement links TRBV2 to TRBJ1-2; D is perhaps TRBD1 (5 bases). The CDR3 contains 12 residues. The V gene lost 6 bases and the J gene lost 7 bases, with 12 bases spanning the gap. CDR1 and CDR2 from the germline V gene are SNHLY and FYNNEI. CDR3 sequence (DNA): TGTGCCAGCAGGGGACCAGCTTCTGGCTACACCTTC. Its translation: CASRGPASGYTF.

This chain joins TRBV27 and TRBJ1-5, with D tentatively TRBD1 (6 bases). CDR3 length equals 14 residues. The V gene's germline CDR1 is MNHEY and CDR2 SMNVEV (reference sequence). The V and J ends lost 5 bases and 7 bases respectively, with 15 bases between them. CDR3 loop: CASSLQGLGQPQHF. As DNA, the CDR3 is TGTGCCAGCAGTCTGCAGGGGTTGGGGCAGCCCCAGCATTTT.

Sample share makes this clone medium-sized. V and J are TRBV27 and TRBJ2-7; a possible D gene is TRBD1 (5 bases). There are 15 residues in the CDR3. The germline V gene has CDR1 MNHEY and CDR2 SMNVEV (reference sequence). V was cut by 2 bases and J by 4 bases, with 15 bases left in between. The CDR3: CASSLKNARAYEQYF. DNA of the CDR3: TGTGCCAGCAGTTTAAAGAACGCCAGGGCTTACGAGCAGTACTTC.

The chain has TRBV2 and TRBJ1-2; D unresolved. Germline V lookup: CDR1 SNHLY, CDR2 FYNNEI. The CDR3 totals 11 residues. V was cut by 8 bases and J by 7 bases, with 11 bases left in between. CDR3 nucleotides: TGTGCCAGCCACCCAGGCGTTGGCTACACCTTC. As protein: CASHPGVGYTF.

This clone was found once. The rearrangement joins TRBV19 to TRBJ2-3; D call uncertain. Germline V gene sequence: CDR1 LNHDA, CDR2 SQIVND (reference sequence). The CDR3 extends over 13 amino acids. Trimming removed 6 bases from V and 5 bases from J, with 12 bases in between. The CDR3 bases are TGTGCCAGTAGCTCGTACAGCCTAGATACGCAGTATTTT. The encoded protein is CASSSYSLDTQYF.

V gene TRBV27 combines with J gene TRBJ1-3; D uncertain. Trimming shortened V by 3 bases and J by 2 bases, and 5 bases separated the two germline ends. This CDR3 is built from 13 residues. CDR1 is MNHEY and CDR2 is SMNVEV in the germline V gene (reference sequence). CDR3 DNA: TGTGCCAGCAGTTTGTCAGCTGGAAACACCATATATTTT. Translation gives CASSLSAGNTIYF.

CDR3 bases: TGTGCCAGCAGCTTAGTCGGCAGCTTGAACACTGAAGCTTTCTTT. It translates to CASSLVGSLNTEAFF. This chain joins TRBV7-2 and TRBJ1-1; D gene uncertain. CDR3 length: 15 residues. Germline V gene data show CDR1 as SGHTA and CDR2 as FQGNSA. Trimming cost V 1 base and J 0 bases, with 9 bases left between them.

The chain combines TRBV28 with TRBJ2-6; 10 nucleotides match TRBD1. V shed 8 bases and J 4 bases; nucleotides not matched to a gene: 11. Germline V gives CDR1 MDHEN, CDR2 SYDVKM. The CDR3 has 17 amino acids. The CDR3 nucleotides are TGTGCCAGCCGCGGGACAGGGGCTACTCAAGGGGCCAACGTCCTGACTTTC. This gives the protein CASRGTGATQGANVLTF.

The chain combines TRBV20-1 with TRBJ1-2, with TRBD1 as a possible D gene (5 bases). Germline V gene lookup returns CDR1 DFQATT and CDR2 SNEGSKA (reference sequence). The length of the CDR3 is 11 residues. V was shortened by 3 bases and J by 7 bases, with 9 bases between the two germline ends. The CDR3 coding sequence is TGCAGTGCTAGGTGGGGACTTGGCTACACCTTC. Residues: CSARWGLGYTF.

The chain carries TRBV4-3 and TRBJ1-2; no clear D. Germline CDR1 and CDR2: LGHNA and YSLEER. The CDR3 covers 11 residues. The ends were cut back, 1 base at V and 7 bases at J, with 4 bases in the middle. CDR3 sequence (DNA): TGCGCCAGCAGCCAAGGTTCTGGCTACACCTTC. Amino acids: CASSQGSGYTF.

The chain links TRBV6-6 to TRBJ1-2; tentatively, D is TRBD1 (6 bases). Trimming shortened V by 2 bases and J by 4 bases, and 14 bases separated the two germline ends. Germline CDR1 is MNHNY and CDR2 is SVGAGI (reference sequence). This CDR3 comprises 15 residues. The CDR3 sequence is CASSYEDSLGYGYTF. The CDR3 DNA follows: TGTGCCAGCAGTTACGAGGACAGTTTGGGCTATGGCTACACCTTC.

This clone showed up just a few times. The chain joins TRBV7-9 to TRBJ2-7, with D maybe TRBD1 (6 bases). CDR3 length: 14 amino acids. The germline gives CDR1 SEHNR, CDR2 FQNEAQ (reference sequence). V was trimmed by 10 bases and J by 5 bases, leaving 21 bases between them. The CDR3 here is CAITQRQGINEQYF. In nucleotides, the CDR3 is TGTGCCATCACCCAACGGCAGGGGATCAACGAGCAGTACTTC.

The chain joins TRBV11-2 to TRBJ1-3; unclear D gene. Germline values: CDR1 SGHAT, CDR2 FQNNGV. V lost 0 bases, J lost 11 bases, and 14 bases lay in between. The CDR3 consists of 14 residues. The CDR3 coding sequence is TGTGCCAGCAGCTTAGACGCAGGCGGGTTCCCCATATATTTT. It encodes CASSLDAGGFPIYF.

Here the CDR3 DNA reads TGTGCCAGCAGTCAATTCGCTGGCGATACGCAGTATTTT. Translation gives CASSQFAGDTQYF. The V call is TRBV6-9, the J call TRBJ2-3; D is ambiguous. V gave up 5 bases and J gave up 6 bases, with 12 bases separating them. The germline V gene has CDR1 MNHGY and CDR2 SVAAGI. This CDR3 is 13 amino acids long.

This sequence joins TRBV29-1 and TRBJ2-1, with D possibly TRBD2 on 5 matching bases. There are 10 residues in the CDR3. The germline CDR1 and CDR2 sequences are SQVTM and ANQGSEA. The ends were cut back, 5 bases at V and 9 bases at J, with 8 bases in the middle. In DNA form, the CDR3 reads TGCAGCGTTCCCAGCGGTGAGCAGTTCTTC. Amino acids: CSVPSGEQFF.

The rearrangement joins TRBV15 to TRBJ1-4, with D unclear. The CDR3 has 13 amino acids. Trimming took 0 bases from V and 12 from J, leaving 11 bases between them. Per the germline V gene, CDR1 is LNHNV and CDR2 is YYDKDF (reference sequence). The DNA of the CDR3 is TGTGCCACCAGCAGAGATATCCAGGAAGAACTGTTTTTT. Protein sequence: CATSRDIQEELFF.

This chain links TRBV9 with TRBJ1-4; no clear D. This CDR3 comprises 15 residues. Germline CDR1 reads SGDLS; CDR2 reads YYNGEE. Trimming pared 0 bases from V and 5 bases from J, leaving 11 bases between. CDR3 region: CASSVVAEANEKLFF. The CDR3 coding sequence is TGTGCCAGCAGCGTAGTTGCTGAGGCGAATGAAAAACTGTTTTTT.

The rearrangement joins TRBV19 to TRBJ1-2; TRBD1 agrees at 8 bases. J gave up 8 bases and V 8 bases, and 13 bases lay outside the gene matches. Germline V gene data show CDR1 as LNHDA and CDR2 as SQIVND (reference sequence). The CDR3 is 14 residues long. The CDR3 nucleotides read TGTGCCAGTTTTGCGACCCAGGGGGCAAGAGGCTACACCTTC. The encoded protein is CASFATQGARGYTF.

The CDR3 here is CASRLGGLESSYEQYF. The CDR3 coding sequence is TGTGCCAGCAGATTGGGGGGACTTGAGAGCTCCTACGAGCAGTACTTC. The chain has TRBV27 and TRBJ2-7; a weak D match, TRBD2 (6 bases). The CDR3 sequence is 16 residues long. The V gene's germline CDR1 is MNHEY and CDR2 SMNVEV (reference sequence). V lost 6 bases, J lost 0 bases, and 18 bases lay in between.

The chain's CDR3 is CASAASSTDTQYF. The CDR3 DNA follows: TGTGCCAGTGCAGCGTCTAGCACAGATACGCAGTATTTT. J is TRBJ2-3 and V is TRBV19, with D unclear. The CDR3 loop spans 13 amino acids. Germline V gene lookup returns CDR1 LNHDA and CDR2 SQIVND (reference sequence). V lost 8 bases and J lost 0, with 9 bases in between.

This clone was detected only a few times. J is TRBJ2-7 and V is TRBV28; TRBD1 matches at 9 bases. This CDR3 has 13 amino acids. The germline CDR1 and CDR2 sequences are MDHEN and SYDVKM. The V gene end was trimmed by 7 bases and the J gene end by 3 bases; junction bases not matched to a gene: 4. This chain's CDR3 is CASTPGQGYEQYF. As DNA, the CDR3 is TGTGCCAGCACTCCGGGACAGGGCTACGAGCAGTACTTC.

In its sample, this clone was seen a few times. The V call is TRBV6-5, the J call TRBJ2-1; D is perhaps TRBD1 or TRBD2 (5 bases each). In germline, CDR1 is MNHEY, CDR2 SVGAGI. CDR3 length: 13 amino acids. The ends were cut back, 2 bases at V and 7 bases at J, with 9 bases in the middle. CDR3 nucleotide sequence: TGTGCCAGCAGTTACCAGGGAGAGAATGAGCAGTTCTTC. It yields the protein CASSYQGENEQFF.